Presented here are 30 T cell receptor beta chains from one specimen sequenced in a study of T cells in Graves' hyperthyroidism and ophthalmopathy. The investigators amplified TCR beta CDR3 regions from RNA transcripts. Carried out on the TCR CDR3, a first-round RT-PCR used the HTBI primer set. TCRdb called the multiplex PCR reads again in MiXCR, with one record for every CDR3 protein. This table holds about 290,000 distinct CDR3 sequences, roughly 18% found once. The sample consisted of blood. These receptors were obtained from a man in his forties or fifties with Graves' ophthalmopathy.

This clonotype was detected ten times or more. The chain couples TRBV6-1 to TRBJ2-7; D may be TRBD2 (6 bases). The CDR3 covers 15 residues. Per the germline V gene, CDR1 is MNHNS and CDR2 is SASEGT. Trimming took off 6 bases at V and 2 bases at J, with 17 bases between the two ends. Written as DNA, the CDR3 is TGTGCCAGCAGCGACGGGACTCTAGGGGCCTACGAGCAGTACTTC. Protein sequence: CASSDGTLGAYEQYF.

This clonotype was seen only a few times. The chain links TRBV5-5 to TRBJ1-5; D ambiguous. Trimming removed 3 bases at V and 0 bases at J, with 10 bases between. The CDR3 contains 15 residues. Per germline, CDR1 SGHKS and CDR2 YYEKEE (reference sequence). CDR3: CASSSEAYSNQPQHF. CDR3 nucleotide sequence: TGTGCCAGCAGCTCAGAAGCTTATAGCAATCAGCCCCAGCATTTT.

This clonotype showed up many times. The CDR3 protein is CASSLWGDSYEQYF. The DNA of the CDR3 is TGTGCCAGCAGCTTGTGGGGCGACTCCTACGAGCAGTACTTC. The genes are TRBV11-1 and TRBJ2-7; a weak D match, TRBD1 (5 bases). The CDR3 extends over 14 amino acids. V lost 3 bases to trimming and J lost 0 bases, with 9 bases between them. Germline values: CDR1 SGHAT, CDR2 FQDESV (reference sequence).

The chain joins TRBV15 to TRBJ1-5, with D unresolved. The CDR3 loop spans 15 amino acids. The V end lost 0 bases, the J end lost 5 bases, and 11 bases lay between the germline ends. In germline, CDR1 is LNHNV, CDR2 YYDKDF (reference sequence). The CDR3: CATSRDLGWDQPQHF. CDR3 bases: TGTGCCACCAGCAGAGATTTAGGATGGGATCAGCCCCAGCATTTT.

The V call is TRBV4-1, the J call TRBJ1-6; D ambiguous. CDR1 is MGHRA and CDR2 is YSYEKL in the germline V gene. Trimming took off 2 bases at V and 3 bases at J, with 11 bases between the two ends. The CDR3 runs to 16 residues. The CDR3 spells CASSQSDTDYNSPLHF. The CDR3 region has the DNA TGCGCCAGCAGCCAATCGGATACAGACTATAATTCACCCCTCCACTTT.

This clonotype was seen ten or more times. V is TRBV2 and J is TRBJ2-7; the match to TRBD2 covers 7 bases. Trimming at V came to 0 bases and at J to 3 bases, leaving 5 bases not matched to a gene. The CDR3 extends over 15 amino acids. Germline CDR1 reads SNHLY; CDR2 reads FYNNEI. Written as DNA, the CDR3 is TGTGCCAGCAGTGAAGCGCTTCGGACTAGCTACGAGCAGTACTTC. Protein: CASSEALRTSYEQYF.

The chain is built from TRBV28 and TRBJ2-1, with D possibly called TRBD1 or TRBD2 (5 bases each). The J call could be wrong; TRBJ2-7 is a better fit for the DNA end. Germline lookup yields CDR1 MDHEN and CDR2 SYDVKM. The CDR3 sequence is 16 residues long. This chain's CDR3 is CASSPAGTPLGNEQYF. CDR3 DNA: TGTGCCAGCAGTCCGGCCGGGACCCCTTTGGGGAATGAGCAGTACTTC.

This clonotype occurred a few times. The rearrangement joins TRBV30 to TRBJ2-2, with TRBD2 matching over 8 bases. The J segment lost 5 bases and the V segment lost 4 bases, leaving 6 bases of the junction unmatched. CDR1 is GTSNPN and CDR2 is SVGIG in the germline V gene (reference sequence). The CDR3 has 14 amino acids. CDR3 in amino acids: CAWKGASGTGELFF. CDR3 DNA: TGTGCCTGGAAAGGGGCTAGCGGGACCGGGGAGCTGTTTTTT.

The V call is TRBV7-9, the J call TRBJ2-1; D not certain. Trimming pared 5 bases from V and 9 bases from J, leaving 11 bases between. This CDR3 is built from 12 residues. In germline, CDR1 is SEHNR, CDR2 FQNEAQ (reference sequence). Here the CDR3 DNA reads TGTGCCAGCAGCATTGACTCCGGTGAGCAGTTCTTC. Translating gives CASSIDSGEQFF.

CDR3 in DNA: TGTGCCAGCACCCTTCGGGCTGTGGGGACAGGTTGGGGGGAGCTGTTTTTT. Residues: CASTLRAVGTGWGELFF. The chain is built from TRBV11-2 and TRBJ2-2, with 8 nucleotides matching TRBD1. With V trimmed by 7 bases and J by 8 bases, 18 bases remained unmatched. CDR3 length: 17 amino acids. Germline assignment: CDR1 SGHAT and CDR2 FQNNGV.

This clonotype was observed a few times. The chain has TRBV15 and TRBJ2-7; a weak D match, TRBD2 (6 bases). Germline-derived CDR1 and CDR2 are LNHNV and YYDKDF (reference sequence). The CDR3 is 14 amino acids. The V end lost 0 bases, the J end lost 3 bases, and 9 bases lay between the germline ends. The CDR3 is CATSRDMTSYEQYF. In DNA form, the CDR3 reads TGTGCCACCAGCAGAGATATGACTAGCTACGAGCAGTACTTC.

This chain uses TRBV2 with TRBJ2-2; tentatively, D is TRBD2 (5 bases). Germline CDR1 is SNHLY and CDR2 is FYNNEI. The CDR3 is 15 amino acids. V was cut by 11 bases and J by 1 base, with 17 bases left in between. CDR3 coding DNA: TGTGCCTCCGTCGGCCTAGCATTGAACACCGGGGAGCTGTTTTTT. Its translation is CASVGLALNTGELFF.

This clonotype was recorded at least ten times. The V gene is TRBV28, the J gene TRBJ1-4, with 8 bases matching TRBD1. Unmatched junction bases numbered 11, after V lost 3 bases and J lost 8 bases. This CDR3 spans 16 amino acids. The germline V gene has CDR1 MDHEN and CDR2 SYDVKM. The CDR3 here is CASSFYLDREGEKLFF. CDR3 in DNA: TGTGCCAGCAGTTTCTACCTGGACAGGGAGGGGGAAAAACTGTTTTTT.

This clonotype was found a few times. The V gene is TRBV6-1, the J gene TRBJ1-5, with D unresolved. V lost 0 bases and J 3 bases, leaving 3 bases between the germline ends. CDR3 length: 13 residues. Germline assignment: CDR1 MNHNS and CDR2 SASEGT. The CDR3 loop reads CASSEAFNQPQHF. The CDR3 DNA is TGTGCCAGCAGTGAAGCATTCAATCAGCCCCAGCATTTT.

The V and J genes are TRBV29-1 and TRBJ2-7, with 7 bases matching TRBD1. The CDR3 extends over 13 amino acids. V lost 2 bases to trimming and J lost 4 bases; unmatched junction nucleotides: 5. The germline V gene encodes CDR1 SQVTM and CDR2 ANQGSEA. The CDR3 DNA sequence: TGCAGCGTTGAAAGGGACAGCGCTTACGAGCAGTACTTC. Protein sequence: CSVERDSAYEQYF.

In its sample, this clonotype was seen a few times. A much more abundant neighbour one base away suggests this may be a read error. The chain joins TRBV6-5 to TRBJ1-1, with 8 bases matching TRBD1. The CDR3 extends over 15 amino acids. Germline V gives CDR1 MNHEY, CDR2 SVGAGI. CDR3 DNA sequence: TGTGCCAGCAGTACTGGACAGGGAACGAACACTGAAGCTTCCTTT. Residues: CASSTGQGTNTEASF.

CDR3 protein: CASSPTGQGLHEQYF. In nucleotides, the CDR3 is TGTGCCAGCAGCCCGACGGGACAGGGGCTCCACGAGCAGTACTTC. This chain connects TRBV7-6 to TRBJ2-7, with 10 nucleotides matching TRBD1. The CDR3 loop spans 15 amino acids. Trimming took 5 bases from V and 5 from J; bases not matched to a gene: 9. The germline V gene has CDR1 SGHVS and CDR2 FNYEAQ.

The V and J genes are TRBV2 and TRBJ2-2; D uncertain. The CDR3 contains 15 residues. The germline gives CDR1 SNHLY, CDR2 FYNNEI. V was trimmed by 4 bases and J by 3 bases, leaving 12 bases between them. The CDR3 coding sequence is TGTGCCAGCAGTGCCGTAGGGCCCGACACCGGGGAGCTGTTTTTT. As protein: CASSAVGPDTGELFF.

There are many counts of this clonotype. V gene TRBV5-4 combines with J gene TRBJ2-5, with 9 nucleotides matching TRBD2. V trimming: 1 base; J trimming: 5 bases; junction bases outside the gene matches: 6. Germline CDR1 SGHNT, CDR2 YYREEE (reference sequence). The CDR3 consists of 15 residues. CDR3 DNA sequence: TGTGCCAGCAGCTTGCCCCGAGCGGGAGGTGAGACCCAGTACTTC. Translation: CASSLPRAGGETQYF.

The sample holds many counts of this clonotype. V usage is TRBV28 and J usage is TRBJ2-3; TRBD2 aligns across 8 bases. CDR3 length: 13 residues. Germline assignment: CDR1 MDHEN and CDR2 SYDVKM. Trimming removed 9 bases from V and 4 bases from J; junction bases left unmatched: 6. CDR3 coding DNA: TGTGCCAGTGAGCGGGAGTCGGCAGATACGCAGTATTTT. Its translation is CASERESADTQYF.

This chain uses TRBV12-3 or TRBV12-4 with TRBJ1-6; 9 bases are a match to TRBD1. The V and J ends lost 3 bases and 10 bases, in that order; junction bases with no gene match: 1. The CDR3 length is 13 residues. The CDR3 nucleotides are TGTGCCAGCAGTTTGACAGGGGGATCACCCCTCCACTTT. Residues: CASSLTGGSPLHF.

This rearrangement joins TRBV3-1 to TRBJ2-5, with 8 bases identical to TRBD1. Germline V gives CDR1 LGHDT, CDR2 YNNKEL (reference sequence). The CDR3 is made up of 14 amino acids. The J segment lost 3 bases and the V segment lost 5 bases, leaving 5 bases of the junction unmatched. CDR3 DNA sequence: TGTGCCAGCAGCAACCAGGACAGGGAAGAGACCCAGTACTTC. Protein product: CASSNQDREETQYF.

This clonotype was counted ten times or more. This sequence joins TRBV28 and TRBJ1-2; maybe TRBD1 (6 bases). With 5 bases removed from V and 6 bases from J, the gap between germline ends came to 7 bases. Per germline, CDR1 MDHEN and CDR2 SYDVKM. CDR3 length: 11 amino acids. The CDR3 reads CASSRQDGYTF. CDR3 nucleotide sequence: TGTGCCAGCAGTCGACAGGATGGCTACACCTTC.

This clonotype was counted only a few times. V and J are TRBV11-2 and TRBJ2-5; D may be TRBD1 (7 bases). V dropped 2 bases and J dropped 1 base, with 14 bases sitting between them. Germline assignment: CDR1 SGHAT and CDR2 FQNNGV. There are 16 residues in the CDR3. The CDR3 region is CASSLTGGGPQETQYF. Here the CDR3 DNA reads TGTGCCAGCAGCTTAACAGGAGGGGGCCCCCAAGAGACCCAGTACTTC. Combining the CDR3 with reference TRBV11-2 and TRBJ2-5 gives the whole variable domain EAGVAQSPRYKIIEKRQSVAFWCNPISGHATLYWYQQILGQGPKLLIQFQNNGVVDDSQLPKDRFSAERLKGVDSTLKIQPAKLEDSAVYLCASSLTGGGPQETQYFGPGTRLLVL.

This clonotype was recorded a few times. CDR3 in DNA: TGTGCCAGCAGCCAAGTTAAGCGGGAGCTGTTTTTT. Encoded protein: CASSQVKRELFF. V gene TRBV3-1 combines with J gene TRBJ2-2, with D unresolved. The CDR3 has 12 residues. Germline values: CDR1 LGHDT, CDR2 YNNKEL (reference sequence). The V end was cut by 1 base, the J end by 9 bases, with 6 bases between.

This clonotype was observed many times. The chain couples TRBV7-3 to TRBJ2-7, with D perhaps assigned TRBD1 or TRBD2 (6 bases each). The V and J ends lost 5 bases and 5 bases respectively, with 19 bases between them. Germline CDR1 is SGHTA and CDR2 is FQGTGA. This CDR3 is built from 15 residues. CDR3 region: CASSPEALAGDEQYF. The CDR3 DNA is TGTGCCAGCAGCCCCGAAGCACTAGCAGGGGACGAGCAGTACTTC.

This chain connects TRBV2 to TRBJ1-1, with a tentative D call TRBD1 (5 bases). V lost 6 bases and J lost 5, with 7 bases in between. The CDR3 contains 11 residues. CDR1 SNHLY and CDR2 FYNNEI come from the germline V gene. The CDR3 spells CASRAGTEAFF. Written as DNA, the CDR3 is TGTGCCAGCAGAGCAGGGACTGAAGCTTTCTTT.

Ten or more counts support this clonotype. The genes are TRBV11-1 and TRBJ1-5; 11 nucleotides match TRBD1. With 5 bases clipped from V and 7 bases from J, the junction kept 7 bases outside the gene matches. The CDR3 length is 15 residues. Germline assignment: CDR1 SGHAT and CDR2 FQDESV (reference sequence). CDR3 sequence: CASSKGQGVGQPQHF. DNA of the CDR3: TGTGCCAGCAGCAAGGGACAGGGGGTTGGCCAGCCCCAGCATTTT.

There are a few counts of this clonotype. This rearrangement joins TRBV28 to TRBJ1-4, with D possibly matching TRBD1 (5 bases). V was clipped by 4 bases and J by 7 bases, with 16 bases between them. CDR1 is MDHEN, CDR2 SYDVKM, per germline. The CDR3 length is 15 residues. The DNA for the CDR3 is TGTGCCAGCAGTTCCCCGGGGGGGATCGGTGAAAAACTGTTTTTT. It is translated as CASSSPGGIGEKLFF.

The chain combines TRBV30 with TRBJ2-3; 7 bases fit TRBD2. There are 17 residues in the CDR3. Germline V gene data show CDR1 as GTSNPN and CDR2 as SVGIG (reference sequence). J was trimmed by 3 bases and V by 2 bases; bases with no gene match: 14. In DNA form, the CDR3 reads TGTGCCTGGAGTACCAACCGGGCGGGAGAGTGGACAGATACGCAGTATTTT. Translation gives CAWSTNRAGEWTDTQYF.